This T cell receptor beta chain derives from a study of cytomegalovirus exposure and HLA in healthy donors. 13 Jbeta primers and 60 Vbeta primers were used for the PCR. Using immunoSEQ multiplex PCR, the repertoire was profiled, and TCRdb retains in-frame clones only, with some absent. In the table there are 95,000 to 100,000 clones, around 83% of which are singletons. The source is a female donor in good health and CMV-seropositive. Sequenced input: PBMCs.

The CDR3 protein is CAWSTSGGQPQHF. The CDR3 coding sequence is TGTGCCTGGAGCACCTCCGGGGGGCAGCCCCAGCATTTT. V is TRBV30 and J is TRBJ1-5, with a weak D call TRBD1 (5 bases). The germline V gene encodes CDR1 GTSNPN and CDR2 SVGIG (reference sequence). This CDR3 region has 13 residues. The V end lost 3 bases, the J end lost 7 bases, and 13 bases lay between the germline ends.